Below, one TCR beta chain is given with its context. Its antigen is still unknown. These data are taken from a study of cytomegalovirus exposure and HLA in healthy donors. The CDR3 spans 14 residues. The germline gives CDR1 GTSNPN, CDR2 SVGIG (reference sequence). Trimming stripped 4 bases from V and 2 bases from J, with 14 bases between. Amplification used 60 Vbeta primers and 13 Jbeta primers. Original analysis: The count from a later analysis was 60 million to 85 million unique TCR beta chains, about 10 million of them shared. Profiling relied on immunoSEQ multiplex PCR, and the TCRdb table lists in-frame clones only, not all of them. D and trimming were read from the DNA, whereas the V and J calls and clone size are those reported in that table. The data contain roughly 200,000 clones, around a tenth of them singletons. General study points: There were a few CMV-associated chains whose specificity for CMV antigens was confirmed in vitro. Several of the most significant clusters appeared linked to common viral pathogens, based on a later analysis. Reportedly, fewer N-insertions than the roughly 700-donor mean appeared in an Asian-associated ancestry cluster in a later analysis.

Sequencing used PBMCs. This receptor was obtained from a woman aged 25 to 39 in good health and CMV-seropositive. The V gene is TRBV30, the J gene TRBJ1-2, with D possibly matching TRBD1 (5 bases). The CDR3 DNA reads TGTGCCTGGACCTTGGGGGGAGGCAACTATGGCTACACCTTC. Protein product: CAWTLGGGNYGYTF.